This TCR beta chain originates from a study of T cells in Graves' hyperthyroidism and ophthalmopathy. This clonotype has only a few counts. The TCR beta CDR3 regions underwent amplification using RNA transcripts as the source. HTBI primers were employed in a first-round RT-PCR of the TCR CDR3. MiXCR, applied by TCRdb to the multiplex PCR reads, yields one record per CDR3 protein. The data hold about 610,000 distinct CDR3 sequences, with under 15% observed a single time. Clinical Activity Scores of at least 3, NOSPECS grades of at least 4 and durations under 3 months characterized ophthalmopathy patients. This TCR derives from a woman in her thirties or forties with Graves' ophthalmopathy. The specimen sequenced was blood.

DNA of the CDR3: TGTGCCAGCACTCGGACAGGGAGTTATAATTCACCCCTCCACTTT. This gives the protein CASTRTGSYNSPLHF. The chain joins TRBV11-2 to TRBJ1-6; TRBD1 agrees at 8 bases. Trimming took 7 bases from V and 4 from J; bases not matched to a gene: 6. This CDR3 contains 15 residues. CDR1 and CDR2 (germline): SGHAT, FQNNGV.